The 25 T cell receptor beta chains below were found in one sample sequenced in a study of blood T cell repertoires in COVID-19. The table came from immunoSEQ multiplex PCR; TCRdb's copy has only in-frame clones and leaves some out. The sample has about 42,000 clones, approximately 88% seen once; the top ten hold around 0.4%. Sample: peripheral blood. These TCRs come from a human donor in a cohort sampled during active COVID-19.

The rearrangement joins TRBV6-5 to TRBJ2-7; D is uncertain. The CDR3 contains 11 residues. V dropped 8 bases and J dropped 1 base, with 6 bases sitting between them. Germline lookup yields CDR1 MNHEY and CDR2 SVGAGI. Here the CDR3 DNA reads TGTGCCAGCTCAGGTTCCTACGAGCAGTACTTC. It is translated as CASSGSYEQYF.

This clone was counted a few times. The CDR3 here is CASSEQGESYEQYF. CDR3 bases: TGTGCCAGCAGTGAGCAGGGGGAAAGCTACGAGCAGTACTTC. The V call is TRBV6-1, the J call TRBJ2-7; 7 nucleotides align to TRBD1. The V gene end was trimmed by 3 bases and the J gene end by 3 bases; junction bases not matched to a gene: 5. The CDR3 has 14 residues. The germline V gene encodes CDR1 MNHNS and CDR2 SASEGT.

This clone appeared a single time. In DNA, the CDR3 is TGTGCCAGCAGCAGCAGACAGGGGGCTTACGAGCAGTACTTC. Amino acid sequence: CASSSRQGAYEQYF. J is TRBJ2-7 and V is TRBV7-9, with 10 bases aligning to TRBD1. This CDR3 is built from 14 residues. Germline V gene data show CDR1 as SEHNR and CDR2 as FQNEAQ (reference sequence). Trimming removed 5 bases from V and 4 bases from J; junction bases left unmatched: 5. The complete variable domain, with remaining parts taken from reference TRBV7-9 and TRBJ2-7, reads DTGVSQNPRHKITKRGQNVTFRCDPISEHNRLYWYRQTLGQGPEFLTYFQNEAQLEKSRLLSDRFSAERPKGSFSTLEIQRTEQGDSAMYLCASSSRQGAYEQYFGPGTRLTVT.

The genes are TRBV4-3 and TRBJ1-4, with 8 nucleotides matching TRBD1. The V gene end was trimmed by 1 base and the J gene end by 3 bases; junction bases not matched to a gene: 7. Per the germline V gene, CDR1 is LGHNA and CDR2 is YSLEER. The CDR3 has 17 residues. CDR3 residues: CASSQAGLTGANEKLFF. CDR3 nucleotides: TGCGCCAGCAGCCAAGCCGGACTGACAGGGGCTAATGAAAAACTGTTTTTT.

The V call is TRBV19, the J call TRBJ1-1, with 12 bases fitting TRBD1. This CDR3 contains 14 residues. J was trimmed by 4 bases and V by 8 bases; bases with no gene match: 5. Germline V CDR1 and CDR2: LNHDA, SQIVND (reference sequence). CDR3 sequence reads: CASWDRGLVTEAFF. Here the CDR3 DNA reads TGTGCCAGTTGGGACAGGGGGCTGGTCACTGAAGCTTTCTTT.

CDR3 sequence (DNA): TGTGCCAGCAGTCTAGAGTTGGCCTCCTCTGGGGCCAACGTCCTGACTTTC. This encodes CASSLELASSGANVLTF. This chain joins TRBV3-1 (or the pseudogene TRBV3-2) and TRBJ2-6; no firm D call. Germline V CDR1 and CDR2: LGHDT, YNNKEL (reference sequence). Trimming removed 6 bases from V and 0 bases from J, with 15 bases in between. This CDR3 has 17 amino acids.

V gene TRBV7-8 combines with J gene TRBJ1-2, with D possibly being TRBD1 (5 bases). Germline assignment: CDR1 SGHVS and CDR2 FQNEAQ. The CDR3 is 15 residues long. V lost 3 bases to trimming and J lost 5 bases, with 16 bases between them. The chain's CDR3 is CASSFETVRTYGYTF. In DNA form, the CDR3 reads TGTGCCAGCAGCTTCGAGACAGTGAGAACTTATGGCTACACCTTC.

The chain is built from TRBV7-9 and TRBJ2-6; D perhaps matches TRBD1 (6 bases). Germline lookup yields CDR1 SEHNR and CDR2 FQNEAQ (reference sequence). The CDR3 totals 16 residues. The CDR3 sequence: CFASGDTDAGANVLTF. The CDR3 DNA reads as TGTTTTGCCTCAGGGGATACCGACGCTGGGGCCAACGTCCTGACTTTC. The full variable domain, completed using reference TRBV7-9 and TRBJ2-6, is DTGVSQNPRHKITKRGQNVTFRCDPISEHNRLYWYRQTLGQGPEFLTYFQNEAQLEKSRLLSDRFSAERPKGSFSTLEIQRTEQGDSAMYLCFASGDTDAGANVLTFGAGSRLTVL.

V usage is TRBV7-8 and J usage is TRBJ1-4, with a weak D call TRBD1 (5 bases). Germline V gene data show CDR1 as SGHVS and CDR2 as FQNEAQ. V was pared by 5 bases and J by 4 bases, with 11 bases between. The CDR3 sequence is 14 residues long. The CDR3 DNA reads TGTGCCAGCAGCCCGGACATGTTTAATGAAAAACTGTTTTTT. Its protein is CASSPDMFNEKLFF.

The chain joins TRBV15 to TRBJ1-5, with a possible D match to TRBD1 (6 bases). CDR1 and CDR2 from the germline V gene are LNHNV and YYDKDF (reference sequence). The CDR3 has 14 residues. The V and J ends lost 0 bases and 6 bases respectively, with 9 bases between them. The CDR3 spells CATSREGGGQPQHF. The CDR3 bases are TGTGCCACCAGCAGAGAAGGGGGTGGTCAGCCCCAGCATTTT.

CDR3 amino acids: CASSYASGFQPQHF. CDR3 nucleotide sequence: TGTGCCAGCAGTTACGCTAGCGGGTTTCAGCCCCAGCATTTT. The chain has TRBV6-2 or TRBV6-3 and TRBJ1-5; D call uncertain. The CDR3 totals 14 residues. V was cut by 2 bases and J by 6 bases, with 11 bases left in between. Germline V gives CDR1 MNHEY, CDR2 SVGEGT.

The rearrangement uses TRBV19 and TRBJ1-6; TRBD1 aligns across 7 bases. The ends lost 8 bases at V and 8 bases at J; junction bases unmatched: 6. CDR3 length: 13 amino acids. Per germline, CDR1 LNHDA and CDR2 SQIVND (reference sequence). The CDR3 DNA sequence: TGTGCCAGTGCCGGGACAGAACATTCACCCCTCCACTTT. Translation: CASAGTEHSPLHF.

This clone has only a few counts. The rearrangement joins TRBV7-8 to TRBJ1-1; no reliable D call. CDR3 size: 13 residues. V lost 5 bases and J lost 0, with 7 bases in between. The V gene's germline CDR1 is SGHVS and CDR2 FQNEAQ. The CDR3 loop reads CASSHLLNTEAFF. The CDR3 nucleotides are TGTGCCAGCAGCCATCTCCTGAACACTGAAGCTTTCTTT.

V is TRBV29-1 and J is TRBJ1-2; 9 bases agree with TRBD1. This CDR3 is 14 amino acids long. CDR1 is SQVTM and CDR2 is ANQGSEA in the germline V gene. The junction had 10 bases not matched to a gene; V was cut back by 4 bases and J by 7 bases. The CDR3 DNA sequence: TGCAGCGTTGGCCCCGGGACAGGGCCACCTGGCTACACCTTC. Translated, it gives CSVGPGTGPPGYTF.

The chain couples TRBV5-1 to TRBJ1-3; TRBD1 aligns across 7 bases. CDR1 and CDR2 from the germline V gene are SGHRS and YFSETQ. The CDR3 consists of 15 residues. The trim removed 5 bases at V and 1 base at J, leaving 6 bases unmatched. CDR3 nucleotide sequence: TGCGCCAGCAGACAGACAGGGAGTTCTGGAAACACCATATATTTT. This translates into CASRQTGSSGNTIYF.

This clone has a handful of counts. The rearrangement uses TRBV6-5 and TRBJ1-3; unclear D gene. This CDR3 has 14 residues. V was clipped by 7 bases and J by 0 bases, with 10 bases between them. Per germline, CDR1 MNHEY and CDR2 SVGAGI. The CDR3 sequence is CASTLGYSGNTIYF. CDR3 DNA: TGTGCCAGCACCCTCGGGTACTCTGGAAACACCATATATTTT.

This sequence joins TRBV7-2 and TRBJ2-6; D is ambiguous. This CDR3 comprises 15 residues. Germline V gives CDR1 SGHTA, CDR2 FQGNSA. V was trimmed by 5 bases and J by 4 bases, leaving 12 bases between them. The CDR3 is CASSPTFSGANVLTF. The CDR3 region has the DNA TGTGCCAGCAGCCCAACCTTTAGCGGGGCCAACGTCCTGACTTTC.

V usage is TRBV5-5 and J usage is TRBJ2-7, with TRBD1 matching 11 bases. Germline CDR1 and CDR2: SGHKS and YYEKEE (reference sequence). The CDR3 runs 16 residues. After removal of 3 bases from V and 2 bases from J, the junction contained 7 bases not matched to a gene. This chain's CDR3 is CASSSSPGQGAYEQYF. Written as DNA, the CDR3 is TGTGCCAGCAGCTCCTCTCCGGGACAGGGGGCCTACGAGCAGTACTTC.

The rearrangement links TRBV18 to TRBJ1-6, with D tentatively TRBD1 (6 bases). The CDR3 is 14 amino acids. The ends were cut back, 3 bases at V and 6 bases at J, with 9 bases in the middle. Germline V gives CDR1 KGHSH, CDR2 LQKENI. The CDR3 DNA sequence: TGTGCCAGCTCACCGGACAGCTCTAATTCACCCCTCCACTTT. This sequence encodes CASSPDSSNSPLHF.

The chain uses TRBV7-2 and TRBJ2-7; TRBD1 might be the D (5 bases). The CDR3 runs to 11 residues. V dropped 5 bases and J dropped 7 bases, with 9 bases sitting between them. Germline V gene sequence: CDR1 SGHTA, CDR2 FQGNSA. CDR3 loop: CASSLRTEQYF. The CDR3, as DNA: TGTGCCAGCAGCCTGCGGACAGAGCAGTACTTC.

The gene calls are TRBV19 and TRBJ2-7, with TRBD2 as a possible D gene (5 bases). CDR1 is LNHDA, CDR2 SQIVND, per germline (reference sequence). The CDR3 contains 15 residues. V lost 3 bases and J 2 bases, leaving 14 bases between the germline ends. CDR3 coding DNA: TGTGCCAGTAGTATCGGACTGCCCCCTACCTACGAGCAGTACTTC. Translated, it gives CASSIGLPPTYEQYF. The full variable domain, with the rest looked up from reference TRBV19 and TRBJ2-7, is DGGITQSPKYLFRKEGQNVTLSCEQNLNHDAMYWYRQDPGQGLRLIYYSQIVNDFQKGDIAEGYSVSREKKESFPLTVTSAQKNPTAFYLCASSIGLPPTYEQYFGPGTRLTVT.

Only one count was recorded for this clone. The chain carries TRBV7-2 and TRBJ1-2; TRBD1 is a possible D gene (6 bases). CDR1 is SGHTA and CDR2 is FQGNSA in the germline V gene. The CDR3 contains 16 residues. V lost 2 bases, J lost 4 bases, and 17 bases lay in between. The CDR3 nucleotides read TGTGCCAGCAGCTTAACTCCGGACAGCCCCACCTATGGCTACACCTTC. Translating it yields CASSLTPDSPTYGYTF.

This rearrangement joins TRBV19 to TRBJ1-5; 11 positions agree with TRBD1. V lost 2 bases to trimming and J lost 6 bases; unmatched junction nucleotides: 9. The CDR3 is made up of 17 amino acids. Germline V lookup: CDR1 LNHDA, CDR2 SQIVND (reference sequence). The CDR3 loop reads CASSIIEGQGARQPQHF. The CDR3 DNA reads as TGTGCCAGTAGTATAATAGAAGGACAGGGGGCCCGTCAGCCCCAGCATTTT. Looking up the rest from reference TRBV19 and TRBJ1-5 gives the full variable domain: DGGITQSPKYLFRKEGQNVTLSCEQNLNHDAMYWYRQDPGQGLRLIYYSQIVNDFQKGDIAEGYSVSREKKESFPLTVTSAQKNPTAFYLCASSIIEGQGARQPQHFGDGTRLSIL.

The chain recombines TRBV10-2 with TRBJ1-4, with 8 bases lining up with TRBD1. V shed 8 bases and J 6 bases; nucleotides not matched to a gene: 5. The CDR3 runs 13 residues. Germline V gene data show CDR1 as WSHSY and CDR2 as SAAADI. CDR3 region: CASQGADDEKLFF. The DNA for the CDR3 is TGCGCCAGCCAGGGGGCGGATGATGAAAAACTGTTTTTT.

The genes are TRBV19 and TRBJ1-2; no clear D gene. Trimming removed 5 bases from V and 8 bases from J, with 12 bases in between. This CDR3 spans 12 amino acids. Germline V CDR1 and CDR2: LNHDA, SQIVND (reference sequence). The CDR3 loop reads CASSPKTGGYTF. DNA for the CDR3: TGTGCCAGTAGTCCGAAGACTGGCGGCTACACCTTC.